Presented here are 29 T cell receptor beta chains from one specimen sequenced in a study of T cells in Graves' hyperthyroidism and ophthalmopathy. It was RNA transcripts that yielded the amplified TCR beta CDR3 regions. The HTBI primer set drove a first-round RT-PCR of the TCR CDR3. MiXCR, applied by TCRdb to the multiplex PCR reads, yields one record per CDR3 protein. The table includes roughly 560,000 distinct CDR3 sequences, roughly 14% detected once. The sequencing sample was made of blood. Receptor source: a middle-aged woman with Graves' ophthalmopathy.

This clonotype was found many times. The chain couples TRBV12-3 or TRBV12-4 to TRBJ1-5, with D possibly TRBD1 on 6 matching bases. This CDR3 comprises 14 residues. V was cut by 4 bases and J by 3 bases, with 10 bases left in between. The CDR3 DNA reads TGTGCCAGCAGTTCCGGACAGTTCAATCAGCCCCAGCATTTT. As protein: CASSSGQFNQPQHF.

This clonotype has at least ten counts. CDR3 region: CASRPDRDLNYGYTF. The CDR3, as DNA: TGTGCCAGCAGGCCCGACAGGGACCTTAACTATGGCTACACCTTC. The genes are TRBV6-1 and TRBJ1-2; 7 bases match TRBD1. Losses at the gene ends were 6 bases for V and 1 base for J; bases not matched to a gene: 8. CDR3 length equals 15 residues. Germline CDR1 and CDR2: MNHNS and SASEGT.

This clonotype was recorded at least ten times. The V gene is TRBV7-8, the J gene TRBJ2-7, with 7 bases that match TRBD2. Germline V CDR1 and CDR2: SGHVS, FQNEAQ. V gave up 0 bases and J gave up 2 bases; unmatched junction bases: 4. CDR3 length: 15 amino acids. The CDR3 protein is CASSLAPGGTYEQYF. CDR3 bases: TGTGCCAGCAGCTTAGCGCCCGGGGGGACCTACGAGCAGTACTTC.

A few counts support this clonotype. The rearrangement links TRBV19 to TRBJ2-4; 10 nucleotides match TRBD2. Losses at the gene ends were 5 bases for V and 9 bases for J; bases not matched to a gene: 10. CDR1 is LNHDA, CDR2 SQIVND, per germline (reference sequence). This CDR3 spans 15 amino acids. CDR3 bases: TGTGCCAGTAGTGAGCTAGCGGGAGTTTTGGGCATTCAGTACTTC. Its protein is CASSELAGVLGIQYF.

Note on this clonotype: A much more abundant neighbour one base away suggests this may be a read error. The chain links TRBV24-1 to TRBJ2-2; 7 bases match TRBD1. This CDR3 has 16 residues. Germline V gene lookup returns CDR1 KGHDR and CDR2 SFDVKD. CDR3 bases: TGTGCCACCAGTGATCGGACAGGAGAGAACACCGGGGAGCCGTTTTTT. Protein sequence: CATSDRTGENTGEPFF.

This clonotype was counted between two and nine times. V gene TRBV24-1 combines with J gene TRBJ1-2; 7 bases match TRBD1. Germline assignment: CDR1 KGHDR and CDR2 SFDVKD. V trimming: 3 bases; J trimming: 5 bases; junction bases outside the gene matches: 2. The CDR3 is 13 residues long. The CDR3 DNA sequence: TGTGCCACCAGTGATGCGACAGGGTATGGCTACACCTTC. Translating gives CATSDATGYGYTF.

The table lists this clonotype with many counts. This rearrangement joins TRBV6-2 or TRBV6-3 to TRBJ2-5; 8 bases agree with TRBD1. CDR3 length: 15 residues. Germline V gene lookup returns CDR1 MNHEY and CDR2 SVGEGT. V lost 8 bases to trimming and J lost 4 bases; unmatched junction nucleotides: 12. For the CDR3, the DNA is TGTGCCAGCGTCAGGGGGCCCCGGGCGGGAGAGACCCAGTACTTC. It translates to CASVRGPRAGETQYF.

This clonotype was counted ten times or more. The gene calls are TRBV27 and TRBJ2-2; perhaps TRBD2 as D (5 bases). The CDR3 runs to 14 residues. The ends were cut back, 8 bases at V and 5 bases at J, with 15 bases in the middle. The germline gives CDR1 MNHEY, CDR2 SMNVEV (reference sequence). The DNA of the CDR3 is TGTGCCAGCTCCCCTATGGGGAGTACCGGGGAGCTGTTTTTT. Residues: CASSPMGSTGELFF.

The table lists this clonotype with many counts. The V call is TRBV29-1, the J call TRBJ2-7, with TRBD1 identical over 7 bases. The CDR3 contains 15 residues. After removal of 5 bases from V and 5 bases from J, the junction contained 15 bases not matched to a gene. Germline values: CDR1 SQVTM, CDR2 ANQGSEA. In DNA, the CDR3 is TGCAGCGTTTACTCAACGACAGGGCGTGGGGACGAGCAGTACTTC. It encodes CSVYSTTGRGDEQYF.

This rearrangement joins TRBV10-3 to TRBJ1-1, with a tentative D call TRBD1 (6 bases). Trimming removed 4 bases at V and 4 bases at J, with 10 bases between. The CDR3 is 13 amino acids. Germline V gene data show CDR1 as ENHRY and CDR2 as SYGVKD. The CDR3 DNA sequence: TGTGCCATCAGTGGAGGGGGGACCACTGAAGCTTTCTTT. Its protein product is CAISGGGTTEAFF.

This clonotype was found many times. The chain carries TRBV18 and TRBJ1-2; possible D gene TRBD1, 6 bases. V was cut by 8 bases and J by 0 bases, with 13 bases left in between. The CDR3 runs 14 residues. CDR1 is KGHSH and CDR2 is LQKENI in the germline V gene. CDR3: CASSPDRANYGYTF. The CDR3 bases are TGTGCCAGCAGTCCGGACAGAGCTAACTATGGCTACACCTTC.

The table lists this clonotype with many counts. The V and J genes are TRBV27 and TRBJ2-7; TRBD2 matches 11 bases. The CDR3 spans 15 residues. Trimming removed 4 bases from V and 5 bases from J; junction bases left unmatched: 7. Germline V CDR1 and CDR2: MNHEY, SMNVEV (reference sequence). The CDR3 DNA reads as TGTGCCAGCAGTTCCCAACTAGCGGGAGAAAACGAGCAGTACTTC. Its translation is CASSSQLAGENEQYF.

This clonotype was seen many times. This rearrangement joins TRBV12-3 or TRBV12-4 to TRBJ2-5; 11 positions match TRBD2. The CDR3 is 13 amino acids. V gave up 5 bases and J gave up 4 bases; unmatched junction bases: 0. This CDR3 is CASSGLAGETQYF. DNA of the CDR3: TGTGCCAGCAGTGGACTAGCGGGAGAGACCCAGTACTTC.

Written as DNA, the CDR3 is TGTGCCAGCAGTGTAGGAGCCGTAAACTATGGCTACACCTTC. This sequence encodes CASSVGAVNYGYTF. This sequence joins TRBV7-9 and TRBJ1-2; D uncertain. Germline CDR1 SEHNR, CDR2 FQNEAQ (reference sequence). The CDR3 is 14 residues long. With 6 bases removed from V and 2 bases from J, the gap between germline ends came to 13 bases.

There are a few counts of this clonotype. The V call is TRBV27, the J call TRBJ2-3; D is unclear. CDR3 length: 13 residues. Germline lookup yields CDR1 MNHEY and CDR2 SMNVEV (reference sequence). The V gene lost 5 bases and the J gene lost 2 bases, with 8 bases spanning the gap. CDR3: CASSLTFTDTQYF. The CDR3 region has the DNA TGTGCCAGCAGTCTTACCTTCACAGATACGCAGTATTTT.

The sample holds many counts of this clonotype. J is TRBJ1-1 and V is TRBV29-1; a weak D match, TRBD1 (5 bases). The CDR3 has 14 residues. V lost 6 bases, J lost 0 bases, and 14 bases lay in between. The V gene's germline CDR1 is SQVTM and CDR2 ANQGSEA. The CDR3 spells CSVDERGMNTEAFF. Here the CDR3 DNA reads TGCAGCGTCGATGAAAGGGGAATGAACACTGAAGCTTTCTTT.

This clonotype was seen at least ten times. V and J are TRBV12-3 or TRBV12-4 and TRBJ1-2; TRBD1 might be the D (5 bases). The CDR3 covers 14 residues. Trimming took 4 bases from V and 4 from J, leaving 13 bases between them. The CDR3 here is CASSSTIRAYGYTF. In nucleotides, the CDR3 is TGTGCCAGCAGTTCAACCATCAGGGCCTATGGCTACACCTTC.

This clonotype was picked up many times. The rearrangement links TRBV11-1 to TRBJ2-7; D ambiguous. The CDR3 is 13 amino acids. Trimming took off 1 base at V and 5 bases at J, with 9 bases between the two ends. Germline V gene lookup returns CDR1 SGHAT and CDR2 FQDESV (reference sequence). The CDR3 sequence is CASSLVGDNEQYF. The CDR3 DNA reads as TGTGCCAGCAGCTTAGTGGGTGACAACGAGCAGTACTTC.

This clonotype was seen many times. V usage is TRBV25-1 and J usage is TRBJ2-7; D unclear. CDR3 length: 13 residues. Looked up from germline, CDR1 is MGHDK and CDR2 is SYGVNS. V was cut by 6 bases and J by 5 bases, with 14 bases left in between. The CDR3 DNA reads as TGTGCCAGCAGCGAACCGGCTGGGGACGAGCAGTACTTC. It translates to CASSEPAGDEQYF.

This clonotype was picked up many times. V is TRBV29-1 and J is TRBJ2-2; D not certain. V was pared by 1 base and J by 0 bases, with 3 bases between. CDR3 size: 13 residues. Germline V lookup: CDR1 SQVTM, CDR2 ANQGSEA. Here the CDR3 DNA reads TGCAGCGTTGAAGTCCCGAACACCGGGGAGCTGTTTTTT. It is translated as CSVEVPNTGELFF.

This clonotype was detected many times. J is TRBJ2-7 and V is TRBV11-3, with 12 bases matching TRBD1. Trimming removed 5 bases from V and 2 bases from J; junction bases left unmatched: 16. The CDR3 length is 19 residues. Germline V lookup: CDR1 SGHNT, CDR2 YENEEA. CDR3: CASSTRSGQGALPPYEQYF. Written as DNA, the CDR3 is TGTGCCAGCAGCACGAGGTCGGGACAGGGGGCACTTCCACCCTACGAGCAGTACTTC.

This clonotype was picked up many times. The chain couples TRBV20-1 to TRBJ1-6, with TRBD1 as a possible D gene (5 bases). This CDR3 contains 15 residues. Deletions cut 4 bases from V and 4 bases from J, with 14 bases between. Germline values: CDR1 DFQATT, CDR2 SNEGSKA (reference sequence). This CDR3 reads CSAKPGNGYNSPLHF. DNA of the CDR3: TGCAGTGCTAAACCAGGGAATGGGTATAATTCACCCCTCCACTTT.

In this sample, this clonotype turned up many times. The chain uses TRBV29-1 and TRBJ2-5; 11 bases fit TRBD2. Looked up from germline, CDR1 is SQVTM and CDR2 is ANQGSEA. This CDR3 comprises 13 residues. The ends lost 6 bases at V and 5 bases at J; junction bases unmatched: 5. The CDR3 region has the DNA TGCAGCGTCGATAGCGGGAGGGCGGAGACCCAGTACTTC. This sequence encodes CSVDSGRAETQYF.

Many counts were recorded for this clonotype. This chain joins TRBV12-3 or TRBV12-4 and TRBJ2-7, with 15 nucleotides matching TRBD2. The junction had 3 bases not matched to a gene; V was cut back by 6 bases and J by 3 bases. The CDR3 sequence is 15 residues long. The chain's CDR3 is CASRGLAGGNYEQYF. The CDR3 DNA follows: TGTGCCAGCAGGGGACTAGCGGGAGGTAACTACGAGCAGTACTTC.

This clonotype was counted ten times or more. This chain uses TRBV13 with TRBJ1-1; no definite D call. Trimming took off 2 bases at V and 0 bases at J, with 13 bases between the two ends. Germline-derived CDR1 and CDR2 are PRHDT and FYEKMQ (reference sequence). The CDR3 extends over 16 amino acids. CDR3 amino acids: CASSLYPLVLNTEAFF. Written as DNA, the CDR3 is TGTGCCAGCAGCTTATACCCTCTCGTCTTGAACACTGAAGCTTTCTTT.

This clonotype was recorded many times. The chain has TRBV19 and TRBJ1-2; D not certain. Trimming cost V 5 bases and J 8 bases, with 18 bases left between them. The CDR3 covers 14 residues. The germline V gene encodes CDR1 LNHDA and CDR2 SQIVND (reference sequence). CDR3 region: CASSPSGRETGYTF. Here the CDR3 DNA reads TGTGCCAGTAGTCCTTCCGGTCGTGAGACCGGCTACACCTTC.

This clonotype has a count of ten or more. CDR3 in amino acids: CASSPSGRVYEQYF. CDR3 DNA: TGTGCCAGCAGCCCGTCGGGCAGGGTTTACGAGCAGTACTTC. V usage is TRBV11-2 and J usage is TRBJ2-7; D may be TRBD1 (5 bases). The V gene lost 5 bases and the J gene lost 4 bases, with 15 bases spanning the gap. The CDR3 loop spans 14 amino acids. The germline V gene encodes CDR1 SGHAT and CDR2 FQNNGV. Filled out from reference TRBV11-2 and TRBJ2-7, the complete variable domain reads EAGVAQSPRYKIIEKRQSVAFWCNPISGHATLYWYQQILGQGPKLLIQFQNNGVVDDSQLPKDRFSAERLKGVDSTLKIQPAKLEDSAVYLCASSPSGRVYEQYFGPGTRLTVT.

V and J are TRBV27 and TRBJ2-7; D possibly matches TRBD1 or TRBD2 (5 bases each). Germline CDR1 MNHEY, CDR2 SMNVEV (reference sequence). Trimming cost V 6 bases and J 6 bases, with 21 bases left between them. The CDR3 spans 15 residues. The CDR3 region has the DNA TGTGCCAGCAGCCCCTCTGTCGTTCCTGGGGGCGAGCAGTACTTC. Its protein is CASSPSVVPGGEQYF.

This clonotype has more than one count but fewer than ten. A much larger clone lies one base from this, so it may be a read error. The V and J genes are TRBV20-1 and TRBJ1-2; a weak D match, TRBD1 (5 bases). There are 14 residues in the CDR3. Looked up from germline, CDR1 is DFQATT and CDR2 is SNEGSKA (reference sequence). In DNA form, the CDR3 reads TGCAGTGCTAGCAGGGATAGCTTTTCCTATGGCTGCACCTTC. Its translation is CSASRDSFSYGCTF.